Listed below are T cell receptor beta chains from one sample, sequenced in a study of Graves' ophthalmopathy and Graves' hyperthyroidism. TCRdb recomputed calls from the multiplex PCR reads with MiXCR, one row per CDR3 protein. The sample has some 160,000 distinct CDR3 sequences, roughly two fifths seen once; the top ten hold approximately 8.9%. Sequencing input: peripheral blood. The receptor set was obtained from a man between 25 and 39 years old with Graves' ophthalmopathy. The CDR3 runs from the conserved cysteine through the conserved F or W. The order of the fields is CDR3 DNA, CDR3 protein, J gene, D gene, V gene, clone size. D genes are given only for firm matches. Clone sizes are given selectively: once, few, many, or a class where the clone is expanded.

CDR3 DNA: TGTGCCAGCAGTGTGTTGGGACAAATCTACGAGCAGTACTTC; CDR3 protein: CASSVLGQIYEQYF; J gene: TRBJ2-7; D gene: NA; V gene: TRBV6-1; clone size: once
CDR3 DNA: TGTGCCAGCAGCTGGACAGGGCTGAACACTGAAGCTTTCTTT; CDR3 protein: CASSWTGLNTEAFF; J gene: TRBJ1-1; D gene: TRBD1; V gene: TRBV6-2/TRBV6-3; clone size: NA
CDR3 DNA: TGTGCCAGCAGCGCTAGCGGGAGGGCCTCGAACACCGGGGAGCTGTTTTTT; CDR3 protein: CASSASGRASNTGELFF; J gene: TRBJ2-2; D gene: TRBD2; V gene: TRBV9; clone size: NA
CDR3 DNA: TGCAGTGCTAGGTGGGCAGGGCGCGGAAACATTCAGTACTTC; CDR3 protein: CSARWAGRGNIQYF; J gene: TRBJ2-4; D gene: NA; V gene: TRBV20-1; clone size: many
CDR3 DNA: TGTGCCAGCAGTTACCCTGGGACAGGGGGCACCAGGGAGCTGTTTTTT; CDR3 protein: CASSYPGTGGTRELFF; J gene: TRBJ2-2; D gene: TRBD1; V gene: TRBV6-5; clone size: NA
CDR3 DNA: TGTGCCAGCAGTTTAGCCGGGACAGATGGCTACACCTTC; CDR3 protein: CASSLAGTDGYTF; J gene: TRBJ1-2; D gene: TRBD1; V gene: TRBV12-3/TRBV12-4; clone size: many
CDR3 DNA: TGCGCCAGCAGCTCCACCGGGGCCAACTACGAGCAGTACTTC; CDR3 protein: CASSSTGANYEQYF; J gene: TRBJ2-7; D gene: NA; V gene: TRBV5-1; clone size: many
CDR3 DNA: TGTGCCAGCAGCTTAATAATCAGTTATCGGAGTTCCTACGAGCAGTACTTC; CDR3 protein: CASSLIISYRSSYEQYF; J gene: TRBJ2-7; D gene: NA; V gene: TRBV7-3; clone size: many
CDR3 DNA: TGTGCCAGTTGGGGTGGGGAGACCCAGTACTTC; CDR3 protein: CASWGGETQYF; J gene: TRBJ2-5; D gene: NA; V gene: TRBV19; clone size: many
CDR3 DNA: TGTGCCGCTCACCAGGGGACTAGCGGGGCCTACGAGCAGTACTTC; CDR3 protein: CAAHQGTSGAYEQYF; J gene: TRBJ2-7; D gene: TRBD2; V gene: TRBV6-2/TRBV6-3; clone size: NA
CDR3 DNA: TGCAGTGCTAGGGGGACGGATGCCTATGGAGAGACCCAGTACTTC; CDR3 protein: CSARGTDAYGETQYF; J gene: TRBJ2-5; D gene: NA; V gene: TRBV20-1; clone size: many
CDR3 DNA: TGTGCCAGCAGTTCAGGCATAAACTATGGCTACACCTTC; CDR3 protein: CASSSGINYGYTF; J gene: TRBJ1-2; D gene: NA; V gene: TRBV6-5; clone size: few
CDR3 DNA: TGTGCCAGCAGACAGGACCGTAACACTGAAGCTTTCTTT; CDR3 protein: CASRQDRNTEAFF; J gene: TRBJ1-1; D gene: NA; V gene: TRBV28; clone size: NA
CDR3 DNA: TGTGCCAGTAGTGGACAGGCTAGCTCCTACGAGCAGTACTTC; CDR3 protein: CASSGQASSYEQYF; J gene: TRBJ2-7; D gene: TRBD1; V gene: TRBV19; clone size: few
CDR3 DNA: TGTGCCAGCAGTACTTGGACAGGGACCTCTGGGGCCAACGTCCTGACTTTC; CDR3 protein: CASSTWTGTSGANVLTF; J gene: TRBJ2-6; D gene: TRBD1; V gene: TRBV28; clone size: NA
CDR3 DNA: TGTGCCAGCAGCCAAGAGAGAGGACACTCGGGCTACACCTTC; CDR3 protein: CASSQERGHSGYTF; J gene: TRBJ1-2; D gene: NA; V gene: TRBV3-1; clone size: many
CDR3 DNA: TGTGCCAGCAGCCAAGAAAGAGAGACCCAGTACTTC; CDR3 protein: CASSQERETQYF; J gene: TRBJ2-5; D gene: NA; V gene: TRBV14; clone size: NA
CDR3 DNA: TGTGCCAGCAGTTCTAGGGGTGTAGTGAACACTGAAGCTTTCTTT; CDR3 protein: CASSSRGVVNTEAFF; J gene: TRBJ1-1; D gene: NA; V gene: TRBV12-3/TRBV12-4; clone size: NA
CDR3 DNA: TGTGCCAGCAGTTTATTTGTAGCCGGGTCCTACGAGCAGTACTTC; CDR3 protein: CASSLFVAGSYEQYF; J gene: TRBJ2-7; D gene: NA; V gene: TRBV12-3/TRBV12-4; clone size: few
CDR3 DNA: TGCAGCGTGGACGAGGGTAGCAATCAGCCCCAGCATTTT; CDR3 protein: CSVDEGSNQPQHF; J gene: TRBJ1-5; D gene: NA; V gene: TRBV29-1; clone size: many
CDR3 DNA: TGTGCCAGCAGTTACCGGGGACTAGCGGGCGCTTACGAGCAGTACTTC; CDR3 protein: CASSYRGLAGAYEQYF; J gene: TRBJ2-7; D gene: TRBD2; V gene: TRBV6-2/TRBV6-3; clone size: once
CDR3 DNA: TGTGCCAGCAGTTCCCTTTCAGGGAACTATGGCTACACCTTC; CDR3 protein: CASSSLSGNYGYTF; J gene: TRBJ1-2; D gene: NA; V gene: TRBV27; clone size: many
CDR3 DNA: TGTGCCAGTTTCCCAGCGGGAGGCCCCCGACCTGAGACCCAGTACTTC; CDR3 protein: CASFPAGGPRPETQYF; J gene: TRBJ2-5; D gene: TRBD2; V gene: TRBV6-1; clone size: once
CDR3 DNA: TGTGCCAGTGTGGGTTCTGGGACAGGGAGGTCCTACGAGCAGTACTTC; CDR3 protein: CASVGSGTGRSYEQYF; J gene: TRBJ2-7; D gene: TRBD1; V gene: TRBV28; clone size: NA
CDR3 DNA: TGTGCCAGCAGTCCAAACAGGGGGTGGCGCGAGCAGTACTTC; CDR3 protein: CASSPNRGWREQYF; J gene: TRBJ2-7; D gene: TRBD1; V gene: TRBV6-2/TRBV6-3; clone size: NA
CDR3 DNA: TGTGCCAGCAACGGCGGCGGGAGGGCCCGAGAGACCCAGTACTTC; CDR3 protein: CASNGGGRARETQYF; J gene: TRBJ2-5; D gene: TRBD2; V gene: TRBV6-6; clone size: many
CDR3 DNA: TGTGCCACTTCGGCCCAACAAGAGACCCAGTACTTC; CDR3 protein: CATSAQQETQYF; J gene: TRBJ2-5; D gene: NA; V gene: TRBV28; clone size: few
CDR3 DNA: TGTGCCAGCAGTTACTCCCCCGCCGGGGGAGAGACCCAGTACTTC; CDR3 protein: CASSYSPAGGETQYF; J gene: TRBJ2-5; D gene: NA; V gene: TRBV6-5; clone size: many
CDR3 DNA: TGTGCCAGCAGGAGGAGGGGGCACTATGGCTACACCTTC; CDR3 protein: CASRRRGHYGYTF; J gene: TRBJ1-2; D gene: TRBD1; V gene: TRBV6-1; clone size: NA
CDR3 DNA: TGTGCCAGCACTCCGGGACAGATTATGAACACTGAAGCTTTCTTT; CDR3 protein: CASTPGQIMNTEAFF; J gene: TRBJ1-1; D gene: TRBD1; V gene: TRBV6-6; clone size: many
CDR3 DNA: TGTGCCAGTAGTCCAGGCACTAGCGGGTACCAAGAGACCCAGTACTTC; CDR3 protein: CASSPGTSGYQETQYF; J gene: TRBJ2-5; D gene: TRBD2; V gene: TRBV19; clone size: many
CDR3 DNA: TGTGCCAGCAGTGAGAAGCGGGGCAAAGAGACCCAGTACTTC; CDR3 protein: CASSEKRGKETQYF; J gene: TRBJ2-5; D gene: TRBD2; V gene: TRBV25-1; clone size: NA
CDR3 DNA: TGTGCCAGCAGCTTATTGCGGGATAGAGAGACCCAGTACTTC; CDR3 protein: CASSLLRDRETQYF; J gene: TRBJ2-5; D gene: NA; V gene: TRBV7-2; clone size: NA
CDR3 DNA: TGTGCCAGCAGTTTAGGGGCGAATAACTATGGCTACACCTTC; CDR3 protein: CASSLGANNYGYTF; J gene: TRBJ1-2; D gene: NA; V gene: TRBV12-3/TRBV12-4; clone size: NA
CDR3 DNA: TGTGCCAGCAGCCAAAACAGGGGGCTTCTCCGGTTTTCCCTCCACTTT; CDR3 protein: CASSQNRGLLRFSLHF; J gene: TRBJ1-6; D gene: TRBD1; V gene: TRBV7-2; clone size: NA
CDR3 DNA: TGTGCCAGCGGGGGGAGTGAAGTCGAGCAGTACTTC; CDR3 protein: CASGGSEVEQYF; J gene: TRBJ2-7; D gene: NA; V gene: TRBV12-3/TRBV12-4; clone size: many
CDR3 DNA: TGTGCCAGCAGTTTAGCGTTGGAGGAGGCCGCTTTGGACTTC; CDR3 protein: CASSLALEEAALDF; J gene: TRBJ2-5; D gene: NA; V gene: TRBV12-3/TRBV12-4; clone size: once
CDR3 DNA: TGTGCCAGTACTGGACAGGTGGGTAGCAATCAGCCCCAGCATTTT; CDR3 protein: CASTGQVGSNQPQHF; J gene: TRBJ1-5; D gene: TRBD1; V gene: TRBV6-1; clone size: NA
CDR3 DNA: TGTGCCAGCTCACCTATGACGGAGTCCTACGAGCAGTACTTC; CDR3 protein: CASSPMTESYEQYF; J gene: TRBJ2-7; D gene: NA; V gene: TRBV18; clone size: many
CDR3 DNA: TGCAGTGCTAGAGATTCCGGGACTAGTTTTGGCGAGCAGTACTTC; CDR3 protein: CSARDSGTSFGEQYF; J gene: TRBJ2-7; D gene: TRBD2; V gene: TRBV20-1; clone size: few
CDR3 DNA: TGCAGTGCTAGACGTCTGCTTGGCGAGCAGTACTTC; CDR3 protein: CSARRLLGEQYF; J gene: TRBJ2-7; D gene: NA; V gene: TRBV20-1; clone size: NA